The TCR beta chain under discussion was sequenced for a study of OX40 agonist ivuxolimab in advanced cancers. This CDR3 contains 15 residues. Unmatched junction bases numbered 6, after V lost 5 bases and J lost 7 bases. Germline V gene data show CDR1 as SEHNR and CDR2 as FQNEAQ (reference sequence). Only in-frame clones appear in the TCRdb table, and some are missing; sequencing was by immunoSEQ multiplex PCR. The table has 70,000 to 95,000 clones, roughly four fifths seen once; the top ten hold around 6.6%. The V call is TRBV7-9, the J call TRBJ2-2; TRBD2 agrees at 11 bases. The TCR originated in an adult with an advanced solid tumor such as melanoma, head and neck, liver or kidney cancer. Sequencing used CD4+ or CD8+ T cells sorted from blood, obtained in a trial of the OX40 agonist ivuxolimab. CDR3 region: CASSPIAGGIGELFF. For the CDR3, the DNA is TGTGCCAGCAGCCCGATAGCGGGAGGGATCGGGGAGCTGTTTTTT.